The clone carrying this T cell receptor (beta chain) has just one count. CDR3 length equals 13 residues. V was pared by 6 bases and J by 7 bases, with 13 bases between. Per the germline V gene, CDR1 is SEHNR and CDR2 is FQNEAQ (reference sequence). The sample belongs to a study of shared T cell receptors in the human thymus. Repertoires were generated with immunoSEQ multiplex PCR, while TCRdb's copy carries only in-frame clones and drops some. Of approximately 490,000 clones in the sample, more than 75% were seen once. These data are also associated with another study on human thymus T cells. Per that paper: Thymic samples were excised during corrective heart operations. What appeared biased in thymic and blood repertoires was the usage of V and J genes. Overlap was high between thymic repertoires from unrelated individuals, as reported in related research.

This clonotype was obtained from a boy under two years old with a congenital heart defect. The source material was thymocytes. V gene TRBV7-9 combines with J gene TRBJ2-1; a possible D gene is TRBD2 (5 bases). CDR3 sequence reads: CASRETSPNEQFF. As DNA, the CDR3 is TGTGCCAGCAGAGAAACTAGTCCTAATGAGCAGTTCTTC.